This entry describes one T cell receptor (beta chain). Its antigen is unknown. This CDR3 region has 11 residues. The V and J ends lost 5 bases and 4 bases respectively, with 5 bases between them. The sample comes from a study of T cell repertoires in cytomegalovirus infection. Regarding the study as a whole: People with CMV and the relevant HLA were identified by cumulative public TCR beta family frequency.

From the reads, TCRdb called clonotypes with MiXCR, one entry per CDR3 protein. The top ten clones hold around 60% of a sample with roughly 220,000 distinct CDR3 sequences, roughly two fifths of them seen once. The specimen was CD8+ T cells from cultured PBMCs, collected from culture after CMV antigen stimulation. This clonotype was sampled from a human donor in good health (CMV status not recorded). Some clones in this sample may be carry-over from other donors' samples. The rearrangement uses TRBV12-3 or TRBV12-4 and TRBJ1-1; D is undetermined. The CDR3 reads CASSPRTEAFF. For the CDR3, the DNA is TGTGCCAGCAGTCCACGCACTGAAGCTTTCTTT.